This T cell receptor beta chain was obtained from a study of tumor-infiltrating lymphocytes in primary liver carcinoma. Study-level information: Tumors, staged T1-T3 N0M0, spanned about 4.2 to 10 cm.

A few counts support this clonotype. They got blood RNA out of unsorted whole blood and also pulled out germline DNA. A primer in the constant region served to generate TCR beta cDNA from approximately 450 ng of total RNA. Three nested multiplex PCR rounds, a slightly modified ARM-PCR, produced the libraries for TCR beta. It was with TRBV1-TRBV30 forward primers and a C-beta reverse primer that the first two PCR rounds were run, at roughly 9 cycles each. TCRdb reprocessed the multiplex PCR reads with MiXCR, giving one entry per CDR3 protein. The profile shows fewer than 350,000 distinct CDR3 sequences, 60% to 80% of them singletons. Trimming pared 0 bases from V and 3 bases from J, leaving 11 bases between. Looked up from germline, CDR1 is SGHAT and CDR2 is FQNNGV. There are 15 residues in the CDR3.

The sequence was collected from a man aged 40-49 years with primary liver carcinoma and hepatitis B virus infection. The V call is TRBV11-2, the J call TRBJ1-2; D is uncertain. Sequenced sample: peripheral blood. Written as DNA, the CDR3 is TGTGCCAGCAGCTTAGAGCCTCGGCGGGACTATGGCTACACCTTC. It translates to CASSLEPRRDYGYTF.